The clone carrying this T cell receptor (beta chain) was seen only once. Its antigen is not identified. With 60 Vbeta and 13 Jbeta primers, the PCR was carried out. Sequencing used immunoSEQ multiplex PCR; TCRdb keeps in-frame clones, though not all of them. The sample consists of over 150,000 clones, 68% of them appearing once. The data are from a study of cytomegalovirus exposure and HLA in healthy donors. For the study at large: A data release that came early held roughly 80 million unique TCRs from HLA-typed donors. Clustering assigned about four fifths of the approximately 400 genotyped donors to the Caucasian-associated ancestry cluster.

Study-level findings and limits: An observed cluster of highly shared sequence variants was recorded as a likely sequencing artifact.

The CDR3 runs 15 residues. The germline V gene encodes CDR1 SGHRS and CDR2 YFSETQ. After removal of 2 bases from V and 1 base from J, the junction contained 4 bases not matched to a gene. The sequence came from a man aged 45-65 years in good health and CMV-seronegative. The sequencing sample was made of PBMCs. The genes are TRBV5-1 and TRBJ1-1; 8 bases align to TRBD1. CDR3 sequence: CASSLQGGANTEAFF. As DNA, the CDR3 is TGCGCCAGCAGCTTACAGGGGGGGGCGAACACTGAAGCTTTCTTT.